Included here is one T cell receptor (beta chain) sequence, with context. The data are from a study of T cell changes during pregnancy in multiple sclerosis. The CDR3 contains 14 residues. Germline assignment: CDR1 MGHRA and CDR2 YSYEKL. Between the trimmed V and J ends, which lost 4 bases and 6 bases, there was a span of 16 bases. TCRdb's table, derived via immunoSEQ multiplex PCR, lists solely in-frame clones and lacks some. The sample records about 85,000 clones, about 89% being singletons. The receptor was derived from a female donor with multiple sclerosis, enrolled in a pregnancy study. The sample consisted of peripheral blood, taken in the first trimester of pregnancy. The V and J genes are TRBV4-1 and TRBJ2-7, with D perhaps matching TRBD1 (6 bases). The CDR3 spells CASSLDGRGIEQYF. CDR3 in DNA: TGCGCCAGCAGCCTCGATGGCAGGGGTATCGAGCAGTACTTC.